This entry is about one T cell receptor (beta chain). Donors were all healthy Caucasians. The data stem from a study of identical twins. TCRdb passed the 5' RACE reads through MiXCR, listing each CDR3 protein once. The top ten hold 0.35% to 0.45% of the sample, which has about 490,000 distinct CDR3 sequences, 13% to 15% seen once. These same data were also listed under a study on yellow fever vaccine responses in identical twins.

What was sequenced was CD4+ T cells sorted from blood. The origin of this receptor is a woman aged 18 to 35 in good health.

CDR3 in DNA: TGTGCCAGCAGTCCTTCAGGGATTGGGAACACCGGGGAGCTGTTTTTT. Protein product: CASSPSGIGNTGELFF. The V and J genes are TRBV28 and TRBJ2-2; TRBD1 is a possible D gene (5 bases). V dropped 5 bases and J dropped 1 base, with 14 bases sitting between them. Germline CDR1 is MDHEN and CDR2 is SYDVKM. CDR3 size: 16 residues.